This record covers a single T cell receptor (beta chain). The entry originates in a study of T cells in Graves' hyperthyroidism and ophthalmopathy. Study details: At initial diagnosis, before any treatment had begun, peripheral blood was obtained.

Unmatched junction bases numbered 6, after V lost 4 bases and J lost 3 bases. This CDR3 is 15 amino acids long. Germline CDR1 reads MDHEN; CDR2 reads SYDVKM. Researchers amplified the TCR beta CDR3 regions from RNA transcripts. When the TCR CDR3 underwent first-round RT-PCR, the HTBI primer set was used. TCRdb re-called the multiplex PCR reads through MiXCR, storing one row per CDR3 protein. The data hold 550,000 to 800,000 distinct CDR3 sequences, with about 17% observed a single time. Lactation, pregnancy, other autoimmune disease or uncontrolled infection excluded patients. Clinicians diagnosed patients from clinical symptoms, serum thyroxine and TRAb, thyroid ultrasound and orbital computed tomography.

The sequence derives from a man between 18 and 35 years old with Graves' hyperthyroidism. The sample consisted of blood. The genes are TRBV28 and TRBJ2-5, with 9 nucleotides matching TRBD2. The CDR3 coding sequence is TGTGCCAGCAGTTCCCTGGGACTAGCAGAAGAGACCCAGTACTTC. Protein sequence: CASSSLGLAEETQYF.